This T cell receptor (beta chain) was profiled in a study of post-analysis software for immune sequencing data. The study, taken as a whole, reports: About 5 TRBV segments, including TRBV5-6, TRBV5-1 and TRBV20-1, were more frequent in patients than controls. The normalized Chao1 diversity of multiple sclerosis patients was significantly lower than that of controls.

CDR1 is SGDLS, CDR2 YYNGEE, per germline. V gave up 8 bases and J gave up 1 base; unmatched junction bases: 6. The CDR3 has 14 residues. As to this clonotype: The antigen remains undetermined.

Presence of unique molecular identifiers characterized the TCR beta cDNA libraries. Each sample of roughly 0.95 to 10 million input T cells yielded about 500,000 cDNA molecules, so each molecule approximated one T cell. TCRdb re-called the PCR reads through MiXCR, storing one row per CDR3 protein. The table shows fewer than 850,000 distinct CDR3 sequences, with 25% to 30% occurring only once. Sequencing input: blood. This chain joins TRBV9 and TRBJ2-4, with 7 positions matching TRBD2. This receptor was taken from a girl aged 10 to 17 with multiple sclerosis. This CDR3 is CASSREGAKNIQYF. The CDR3 nucleotides are TGTGCCAGTTCGAGGGAGGGGGCCAAAAACATTCAGTACTTC.